The TCR beta chain under discussion was sequenced for a study of blood T cell repertoires in COVID-19. The CDR3 runs 13 residues. Trimming left V 3 bases short and J 0 bases short, with 3 bases between. In germline, CDR1 is SGHTA, CDR2 FQGNSA. With regard to this clone: The sample carries other DNA sequences with the same CDR3.

The method was immunoSEQ multiplex PCR; TCRdb's version includes in-frame clones alone and lacks a portion of them. The sample has around 290,000 clones, approximately 86% seen once; the top ten hold about 12%. The rearrangement joins TRBV7-2 to TRBJ1-3; D unclear. The TCR originated in a woman between 70 and 85 years old with COVID-19, enrolled during active disease. Sequencing was performed on peripheral blood. CDR3 region: CASSFNSGNTIYF. In DNA form, the CDR3 reads TGTGCCAGCAGCTTCAACTCTGGAAACACCATATATTTT.